The 21 T cell receptor beta chains given below trace back to one sample, sequenced in a study of cytomegalovirus exposure and HLA in healthy donors (dated by TCRdb to about 2017). Receptors were amplified or captured by the immunoSEQ multiplex PCR assay. The clones in this table, taken by TCRdb from immuneACCESS, are in-frame only. Not every clone is retained; where verified, under half of the shortfall comes from an unresolved V gene, and the cause of the rest is unknown. This sample has 90,000 to 150,000 clones in its table, and 88% of those were observed once. The ten most abundant clones make up about 6.3% of the sample. The specimen sequenced was PBMCs. The source of these receptors is a young woman in good health and CMV-seropositive.

This chain uses TRBV9 with TRBJ1-6; weak D call: TRBD1 (6 bases). The CDR3 is made up of 18 amino acids. Trimming took off 4 bases at V and 10 bases at J, with 27 bases between the two ends. Germline CDR1 is SGDLS and CDR2 is YYNGEE. CDR3 bases: TGTGCCAGCAGCCCCTGGGATGAGGGGGGGGAGATGGGATCACCCCTCCACTTT. This sequence encodes CASSPWDEGGEMGSPLHF. Full variable domain (outside the CDR3, taken from reference TRBV9 and TRBJ1-6): DSGVTQTPKHLITATGQRVTLRCSPRSGDLSVYWYQQSLDQGLQFLIQYYNGEERAKGNILERFSAQQFPDLHSELNLSSLELGDSALYFCASSPWDEGGEMGSPLHFGNGTRLTVT.

The V call is TRBV6-1, the J call TRBJ2-7; possible D gene TRBD1, 6 bases. The CDR3 runs 14 residues. Trimming took off 1 base at V and 5 bases at J, with 12 bases between the two ends. CDR1 and CDR2 (germline): MNHNS, SASEGT. CDR3 residues: CASSEVDSANEQYF. As DNA, the CDR3 is TGTGCCAGCAGTGAAGTGGACAGTGCTAACGAGCAGTACTTC.

The chain has TRBV9 and TRBJ1-2, with D possibly matching TRBD1 (5 bases). Per the germline V gene, CDR1 is SGDLS and CDR2 is YYNGEE. This CDR3 is 16 amino acids long. V lost 4 bases and J lost 0, with 16 bases in between. CDR3 sequence reads: CASSYSAGISNYGYTF. The CDR3 region has the DNA TGTGCCAGCAGCTACTCTGCAGGGATCTCTAACTATGGCTACACCTTC.

The chain employs TRBV14 and TRBJ1-1; no clear D. Per germline, CDR1 SGHDN and CDR2 FVKESK. This CDR3 has 12 amino acids. Trimming cost V 7 bases and J 1 base, with 7 bases left between them. In DNA, the CDR3 is TGTGCCAGCAAGAGTCGGAACACTGAAGCTTTCTTT. It specifies CASKSRNTEAFF.

The rearrangement links TRBV4-3 to TRBJ1-1; 7 nucleotides line up with TRBD1. Germline V lookup: CDR1 LGHNA, CDR2 YSLEER. With V trimmed by 0 bases and J by 4 bases, 5 bases remained unmatched. The CDR3 is 15 residues long. CDR3 region: CASSQDLYRGTEAFF. The CDR3 bases are TGCGCCAGCAGCCAAGACCTGTACAGGGGCACTGAAGCTTTCTTT.

The CDR3 region is CASSTRDRVADTQYF. CDR3 nucleotides: TGTGCCAGCAGCACTCGGGACAGGGTAGCAGATACGCAGTATTTT. V usage is TRBV9 and J usage is TRBJ2-3; TRBD1 matches at 9 bases. This CDR3 has 15 residues. The germline CDR1 and CDR2 sequences are SGDLS and YYNGEE. V shed 4 bases, J shed 4 bases, and the junction held 7 bases outside the gene matches.

A word on this clone: One end of the junction is discordant with germline, which a read error may explain. Different DNA sequences within this sample yield the same CDR3. The V call is TRBV30, the J call TRBJ1-2; 7 nucleotides align to TRBD1. There are 16 residues in the CDR3. The germline V gene has CDR1 GTSNPN and CDR2 SVGIG (reference sequence). The CDR3 here is CAWSVHRGLLAWGYTF. The CDR3 nucleotides read TGTGCCTGGAGTGTCCACAGGGGCCTTTTGGCTTGGGGCTACACTTTC.

V usage is TRBV9 and J usage is TRBJ2-3; 10 bases map to TRBD2. Germline V lookup: CDR1 SGDLS, CDR2 YYNGEE. The CDR3 runs to 16 residues. The V segment lost 3 bases and the J segment 2 bases; nucleotides outside the gene matches: 6. The CDR3 DNA reads as TGTGCCAGCAGCGCCGAGAGCGGGGGGGACACAGATACGCAGTATTTT. Translation gives CASSAESGGDTDTQYF.

The V gene is TRBV2, the J gene TRBJ1-2; D perhaps matches TRBD1 (6 bases). Germline CDR1 reads SNHLY; CDR2 reads FYNNEI. The V and J ends lost 7 bases and 4 bases respectively, with 16 bases between them. The CDR3 runs to 14 residues. The CDR3 sequence is CASTYTGSGYGYTF. The CDR3 DNA reads TGTGCCAGCACCTATACAGGGTCAGGCTATGGCTACACCTTC.

To note about this clone: One junction end does not reproduce the germline sequence, and a read error may be involved. The chain is built from TRBV18 and TRBJ1-2, with 8 bases that match TRBD1. The CDR3 contains 15 residues. CDR1 is KGHSH, CDR2 LQKENI, per germline. The CDR3 bases are TGTGCCAGCTCAGCACCAGGGGGCTATGACTATGGCTACACCTTC. It encodes CASSAPGGYDYGYTF.

The CDR3 DNA reads TGTGCCAGCAGTGAATCAGTGGCAGACAGTTTGAACACTGAAGCTTTCTTT. Translation: CASSESVADSLNTEAFF. The V gene is TRBV2, the J gene TRBJ1-1; the D gene is possibly TRBD1 (5 bases). Trimming pared 2 bases from V and 0 bases from J, leaving 16 bases between. CDR1 is SNHLY and CDR2 is FYNNEI in the germline V gene. The CDR3 extends over 17 amino acids.

This clone was detected only once. The chain carries TRBV14 and TRBJ2-1; tentative D call: TRBD1 (6 bases). V was trimmed by 4 bases and J by 9 bases, leaving 10 bases between them. The V gene's germline CDR1 is SGHDN and CDR2 FVKESK. The CDR3 covers 12 residues. CDR3 sequence (DNA): TGTGCCAGCAGCCTAACAGGGAGTGAGCAGTTCTTC. It yields the protein CASSLTGSEQFF.

The V call is TRBV7-6, the J call TRBJ2-3, with D maybe TRBD1 (8 bases). Germline V gene data show CDR1 as SGHVS and CDR2 as FNYEAQ. V was trimmed by 5 bases and J by 3 bases, leaving 12 bases between them. The CDR3 extends over 14 amino acids. CDR3 sequence: CASSLQGGTDTQYF. The CDR3 DNA reads as TGTGCCAGCAGCCTACAGGGGGGGACAGATACGCAGTATTTT.

V is TRBV7-9 and J is TRBJ2-2; 10 nucleotides agree with TRBD1. Per the germline V gene, CDR1 is SEHNR and CDR2 is FQNEAQ (reference sequence). The CDR3 is 15 residues long. Losses at the gene ends were 7 bases for V and 7 bases for J; bases not matched to a gene: 9. In DNA, the CDR3 is TGTGCCAGCACCCCAGGGACAGGGGAAGTCGGGGAGCTGTTTTTT. Translating it yields CASTPGTGEVGELFF.

The genes are TRBV15 and TRBJ1-6; tentatively, D is TRBD1 (6 bases). CDR3 size: 16 residues. CDR1 is LNHNV, CDR2 YYDKDF, per germline (reference sequence). V was clipped by 0 bases and J by 7 bases, with 13 bases between them. The chain's CDR3 is CATSRDTGFSNSPLHF. The CDR3 region has the DNA TGTGCCACCAGCAGAGATACAGGGTTTTCAAATTCACCCCTCCACTTT.

The V gene is TRBV30, the J gene TRBJ1-2, with D unresolved. Germline V lookup: CDR1 GTSNPN, CDR2 SVGIG (reference sequence). The CDR3 spans 11 residues. V gave up 4 bases and J gave up 5 bases, with 8 bases separating them. The CDR3 sequence: CAWISPYGYTF. The CDR3 DNA follows: TGTGCCTGGATTAGCCCTTATGGCTACACCTTC.

This chain joins TRBV4-3 and TRBJ2-3; the match to TRBD1 covers 8 bases. CDR3 length: 16 amino acids. Unmatched junction bases numbered 3, after V lost 0 bases and J lost 1 base. CDR1 is LGHNA and CDR2 is YSLEER in the germline V gene. In DNA form, the CDR3 reads TGCGCCAGCAGCCAAGAGCCGACAGGGGGCACAGATACGCAGTATTTT. Residues: CASSQEPTGGTDTQYF.

The gene calls are TRBV6-5 and TRBJ2-2, with a weak D call TRBD1 (6 bases). This CDR3 has 14 amino acids. The germline CDR1 and CDR2 sequences are MNHEY and SVGAGI. V was clipped by 10 bases and J by 0 bases, with 12 bases between them. This CDR3 is CATLDRANTGELFF. The CDR3, as DNA: TGTGCCACCTTGGACAGAGCGAACACCGGGGAGCTGTTTTTT.

The chain links TRBV19 to TRBJ1-2, with D perhaps matching TRBD1 (6 bases). With 6 bases removed from V and 2 bases from J, the gap between germline ends came to 16 bases. The CDR3 consists of 15 residues. Germline loops: CDR1 LNHDA, CDR2 SQIVND (reference sequence). Here the CDR3 DNA reads TGTGCCAGTAGCAATCCTTGGACAGTCAACTATGGCTACACCTTC. Its translation is CASSNPWTVNYGYTF. Supplemented by reference TRBV19 and TRBJ1-2, the full variable domain reads DGGITQSPKYLFRKEGQNVTLSCEQNLNHDAMYWYRQDPGQGLRLIYYSQIVNDFQKGDIAEGYSVSREKKESFPLTVTSAQKNPTAFYLCASSNPWTVNYGYTFGSGTRLTVV.

The rearrangement uses TRBV5-1 and TRBJ2-7; 9 bases agree with TRBD2. CDR3 length: 16 amino acids. The ends lost 0 bases at V and 2 bases at J; junction bases unmatched: 6. Per germline, CDR1 SGHRS and CDR2 YFSETQ. Here the CDR3 reads CASSLALTSGPYEQYF. In DNA form, the CDR3 reads TGCGCCAGCAGCTTGGCGTTGACTAGCGGTCCCTACGAGCAGTACTTC. Full variable domain (remainder filled in from reference TRBV5-1 and TRBJ2-7): KAGVTQTPRYLIKTRGQQVTLSCSPISGHRSVSWYQQTPGQGLQFLFEYFSETQRNKGNFPGRFSGRQFSNSRSEMNVSTLELGDSALYLCASSLALTSGPYEQYFGPGTRLTVT.

The gene calls are TRBV11-3 and TRBJ2-2; tentatively, D is TRBD1 (6 bases). Per the germline V gene, CDR1 is SGHNT and CDR2 is YENEEA. Trimming cost V 8 bases and J 3 bases, with 16 bases left between them. The CDR3 runs to 15 residues. For the CDR3, the DNA is TGTGCCAGCGGAACCTTGACAGGAGACACCGGGGAGCTGTTTTTT. It encodes CASGTLTGDTGELFF.